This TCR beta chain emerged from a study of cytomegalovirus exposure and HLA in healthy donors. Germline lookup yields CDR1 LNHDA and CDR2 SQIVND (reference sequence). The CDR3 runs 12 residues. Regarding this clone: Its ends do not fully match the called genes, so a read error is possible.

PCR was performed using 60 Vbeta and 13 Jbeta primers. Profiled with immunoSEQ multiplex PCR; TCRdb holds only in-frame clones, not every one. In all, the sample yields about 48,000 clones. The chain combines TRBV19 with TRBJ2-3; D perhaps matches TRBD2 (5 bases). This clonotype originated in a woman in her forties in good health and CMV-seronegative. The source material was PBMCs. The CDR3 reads CASTFSGDKQYF. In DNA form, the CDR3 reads TGTGCCAGTACATTCAGCGGAGATAAGCAGTATTTT.